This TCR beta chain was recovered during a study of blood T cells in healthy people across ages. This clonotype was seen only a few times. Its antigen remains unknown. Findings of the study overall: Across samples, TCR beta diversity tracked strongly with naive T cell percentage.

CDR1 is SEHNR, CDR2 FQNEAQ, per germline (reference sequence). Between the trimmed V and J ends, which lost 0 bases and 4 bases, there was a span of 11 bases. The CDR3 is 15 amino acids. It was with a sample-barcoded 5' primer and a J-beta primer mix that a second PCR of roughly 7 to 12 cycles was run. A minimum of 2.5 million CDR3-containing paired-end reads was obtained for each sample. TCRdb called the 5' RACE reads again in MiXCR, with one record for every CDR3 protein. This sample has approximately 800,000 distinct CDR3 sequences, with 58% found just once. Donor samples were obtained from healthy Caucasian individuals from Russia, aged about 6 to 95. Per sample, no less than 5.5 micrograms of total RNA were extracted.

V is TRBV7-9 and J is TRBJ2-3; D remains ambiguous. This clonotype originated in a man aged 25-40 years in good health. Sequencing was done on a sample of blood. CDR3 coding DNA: TGTGCCAGCAGCTTAGCTGGGGTTGTAGCAGATACGCAGTATTTT. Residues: CASSLAGVVADTQYF.